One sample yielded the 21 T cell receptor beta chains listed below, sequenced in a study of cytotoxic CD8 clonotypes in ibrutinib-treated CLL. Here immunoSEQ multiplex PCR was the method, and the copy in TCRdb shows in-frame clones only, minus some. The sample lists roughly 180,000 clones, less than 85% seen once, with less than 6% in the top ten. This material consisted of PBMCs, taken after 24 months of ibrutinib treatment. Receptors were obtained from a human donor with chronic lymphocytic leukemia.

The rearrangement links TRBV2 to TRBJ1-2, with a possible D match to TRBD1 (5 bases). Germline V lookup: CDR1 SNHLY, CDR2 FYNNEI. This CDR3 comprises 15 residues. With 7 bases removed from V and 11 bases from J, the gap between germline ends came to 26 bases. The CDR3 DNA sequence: TGTGCCAGCACCACACGGGGCCTCGGCCCTCGGGGGTACACCTTC. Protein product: CASTTRGLGPRGYTF.

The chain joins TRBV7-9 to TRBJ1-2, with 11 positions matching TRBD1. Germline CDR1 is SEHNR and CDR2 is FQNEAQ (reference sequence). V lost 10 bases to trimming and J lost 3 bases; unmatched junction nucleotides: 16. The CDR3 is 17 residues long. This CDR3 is CAILIPNRDRGDYGYTF. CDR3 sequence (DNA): TGTGCCATCTTAATCCCCAACCGGGACAGGGGGGACTATGGCTACACCTTC.

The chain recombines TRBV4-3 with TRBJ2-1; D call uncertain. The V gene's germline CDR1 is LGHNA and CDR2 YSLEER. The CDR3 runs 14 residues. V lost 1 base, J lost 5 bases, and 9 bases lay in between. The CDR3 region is CASSQGRLNNEQFF. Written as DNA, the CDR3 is TGCGCCAGCAGCCAAGGTCGCCTTAACAATGAGCAGTTCTTC.

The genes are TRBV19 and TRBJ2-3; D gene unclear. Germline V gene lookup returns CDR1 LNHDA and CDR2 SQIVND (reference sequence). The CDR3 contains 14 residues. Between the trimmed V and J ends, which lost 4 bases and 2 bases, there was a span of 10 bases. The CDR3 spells CASSNGRTTDTQYF. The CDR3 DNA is TGTGCCAGTAGTAATGGCAGGACCACAGATACGCAGTATTTT.

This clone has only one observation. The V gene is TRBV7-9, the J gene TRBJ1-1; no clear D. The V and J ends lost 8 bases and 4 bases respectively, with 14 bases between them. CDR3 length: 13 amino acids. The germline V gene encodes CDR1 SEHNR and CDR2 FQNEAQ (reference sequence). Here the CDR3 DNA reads TGTGCCAGCCTGCCGACCAGACGCACTGAAGCTTTCTTT. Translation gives CASLPTRRTEAFF.

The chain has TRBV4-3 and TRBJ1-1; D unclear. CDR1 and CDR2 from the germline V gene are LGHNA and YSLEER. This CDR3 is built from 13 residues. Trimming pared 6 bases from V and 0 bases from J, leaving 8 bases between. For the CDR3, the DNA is TGCGCCAGCAGAAGGACGGTGAACACTGAAGCTTTCTTT. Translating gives CASRRTVNTEAFF.

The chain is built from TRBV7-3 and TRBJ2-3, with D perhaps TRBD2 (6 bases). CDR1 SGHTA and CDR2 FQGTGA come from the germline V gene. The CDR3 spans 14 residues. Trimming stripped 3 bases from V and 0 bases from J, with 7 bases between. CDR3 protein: CASSFGLSTDTQYF. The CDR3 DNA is TGTGCCAGCAGCTTTGGACTAAGCACAGATACGCAGTATTTT.

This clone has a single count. DNA for the CDR3: TGTGCCAGCTCACCCGGAGGGGGGGCAAATCAGCCCCAGCATTTT. It specifies CASSPGGGANQPQHF. The chain recombines TRBV18 with TRBJ1-5; D is possibly TRBD1 (6 bases). Germline lookup yields CDR1 KGHSH and CDR2 LQKENI. The CDR3 consists of 15 residues. Trimming took 3 bases from V and 4 from J, leaving 13 bases between them. Complete variable domain (other parts from reference TRBV18 and TRBJ1-5): NAGVMQNPRHLVRRRGQEARLRCSPMKGHSHVYWYRQLPEEGLKFMVYLQKENIIDESGMPKERFSAEFPKEGPSILRIQQVVRGDSAAYFCASSPGGGANQPQHFGDGTRLSIL.

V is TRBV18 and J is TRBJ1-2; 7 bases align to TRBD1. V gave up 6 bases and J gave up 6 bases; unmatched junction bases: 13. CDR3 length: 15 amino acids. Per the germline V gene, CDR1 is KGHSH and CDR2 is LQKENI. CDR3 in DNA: TGTGCCAGCTCTATAGAGACAGGGTTGCGTGATGGCTACACCTTC. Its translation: CASSIETGLRDGYTF.

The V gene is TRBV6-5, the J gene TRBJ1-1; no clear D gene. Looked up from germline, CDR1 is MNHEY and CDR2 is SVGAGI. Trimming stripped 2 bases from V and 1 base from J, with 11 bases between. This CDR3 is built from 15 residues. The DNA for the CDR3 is TGTGCCAGCAGTTACCAAATCAACAGGAACACTGAAGCTTTCTTT. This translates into CASSYQINRNTEAFF.

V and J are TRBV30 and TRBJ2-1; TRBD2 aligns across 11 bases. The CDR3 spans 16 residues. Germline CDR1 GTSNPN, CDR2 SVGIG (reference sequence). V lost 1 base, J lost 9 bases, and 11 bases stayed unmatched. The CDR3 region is CAWSAGLAGGLGEQFF. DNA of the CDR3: TGTGCCTGGAGTGCCGGACTAGCGGGTGGCTTAGGTGAGCAGTTCTTC.

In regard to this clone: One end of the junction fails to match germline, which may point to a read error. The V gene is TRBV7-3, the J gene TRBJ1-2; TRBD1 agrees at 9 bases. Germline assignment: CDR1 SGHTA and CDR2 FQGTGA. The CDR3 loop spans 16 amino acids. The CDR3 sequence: CASRLTGTGNNYGYTF. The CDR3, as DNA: TGTGCCAGCAGATTAACCGGGACAGGGAATAACTATGGCTACACCTTC.

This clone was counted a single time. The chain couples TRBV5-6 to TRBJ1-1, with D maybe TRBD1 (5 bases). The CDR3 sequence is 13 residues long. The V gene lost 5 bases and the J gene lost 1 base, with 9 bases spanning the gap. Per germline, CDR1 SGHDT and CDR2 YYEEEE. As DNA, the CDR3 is TGTGCCAGCAGGCAGCAGGGGAACACTGAAGCTTTCTTT. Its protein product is CASRQQGNTEAFF.

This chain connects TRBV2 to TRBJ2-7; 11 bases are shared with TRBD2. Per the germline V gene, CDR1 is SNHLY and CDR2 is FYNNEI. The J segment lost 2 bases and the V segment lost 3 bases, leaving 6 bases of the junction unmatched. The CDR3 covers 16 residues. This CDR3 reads CASSELAGGLAYEQYF. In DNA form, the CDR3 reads TGTGCCAGCAGTGAGCTAGCGGGGGGCCTCGCCTACGAGCAGTACTTC.

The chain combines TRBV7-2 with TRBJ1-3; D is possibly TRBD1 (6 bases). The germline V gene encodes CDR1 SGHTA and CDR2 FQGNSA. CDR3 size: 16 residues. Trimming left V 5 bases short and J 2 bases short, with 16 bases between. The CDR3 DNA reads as TGTGCCAGCAGCCCACAGGGTTTGTTGGCTGGAAACACCATATATTTT. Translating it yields CASSPQGLLAGNTIYF.

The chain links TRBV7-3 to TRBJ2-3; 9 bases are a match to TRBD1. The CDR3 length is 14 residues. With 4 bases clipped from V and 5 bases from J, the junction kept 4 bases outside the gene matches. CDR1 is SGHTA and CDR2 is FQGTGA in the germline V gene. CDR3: CASSSTGGEDTQYF. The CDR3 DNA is TGTGCCAGCAGCTCGACAGGGGGGGAAGATACGCAGTATTTT.

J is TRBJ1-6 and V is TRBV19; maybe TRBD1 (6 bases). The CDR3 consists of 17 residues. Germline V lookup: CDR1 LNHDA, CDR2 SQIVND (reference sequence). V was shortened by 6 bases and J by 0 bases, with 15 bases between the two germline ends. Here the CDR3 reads CASSSGGLSSYNSPLHF. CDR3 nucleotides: TGTGCCAGTAGCTCCGGGGGCCTTAGCTCCTATAATTCACCCCTCCACTTT.

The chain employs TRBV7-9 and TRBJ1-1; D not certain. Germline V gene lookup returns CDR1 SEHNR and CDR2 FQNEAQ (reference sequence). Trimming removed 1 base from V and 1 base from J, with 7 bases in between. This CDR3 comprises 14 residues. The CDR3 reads CASSLESGNTEAFF. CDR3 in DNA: TGTGCCAGCAGCTTAGAGTCCGGGAACACTGAAGCTTTCTTT.

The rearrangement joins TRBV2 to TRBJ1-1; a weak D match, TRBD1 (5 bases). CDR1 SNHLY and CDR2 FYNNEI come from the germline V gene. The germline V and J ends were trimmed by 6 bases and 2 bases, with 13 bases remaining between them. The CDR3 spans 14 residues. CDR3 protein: CASRREGANTEAFF. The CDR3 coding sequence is TGTGCCAGCAGGAGGGAAGGGGCAAACACTGAAGCTTTCTTT.

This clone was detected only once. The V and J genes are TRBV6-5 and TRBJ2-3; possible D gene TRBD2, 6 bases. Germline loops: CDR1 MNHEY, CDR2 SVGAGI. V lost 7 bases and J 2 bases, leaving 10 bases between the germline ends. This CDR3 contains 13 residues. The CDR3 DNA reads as TGTGCCAGCACTGCGGGATTCACAGATACGCAGTATTTT. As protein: CASTAGFTDTQYF.

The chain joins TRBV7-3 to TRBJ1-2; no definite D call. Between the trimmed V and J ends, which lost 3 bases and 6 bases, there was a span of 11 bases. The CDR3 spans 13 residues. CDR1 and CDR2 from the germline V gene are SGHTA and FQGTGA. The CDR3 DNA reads TGTGCCAGCAGCTTGACGGTTGGAAATGGCTACACCTTC. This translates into CASSLTVGNGYTF. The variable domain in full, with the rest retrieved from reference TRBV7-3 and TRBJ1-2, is GAGVSQTPSNKVTEKGKYVELRCDPISGHTALYWYRQSLGQGPEFLIYFQGTGAADDSGLPNDRFFAVRPEGSVSTLKIQRTERGDSAVYLCASSLTVGNGYTFGSGTRLTVV.